This T cell receptor beta chain was identified during a study of cytomegalovirus exposure and HLA in healthy donors. As for this clone: The target antigen is unknown.

The PCR had 60 Vbeta and 13 Jbeta primers. Measured with immunoSEQ multiplex PCR; TCRdb has only the in-frame clones, and not every one. Here the sample spans approximately 240,000 clones, roughly 82% being singletons. Study conclusions and caveats: Many donors shared some public TCRs, even though most TCR sequences were rare. By a later analysis, the bulk of CMV-associated TCR beta chains appeared HLA-restricted.

Germline CDR1 reads SGHVS; CDR2 reads FQNEAQ. Between the trimmed V and J ends, which lost 3 bases and 3 bases, there was a span of 12 bases. CDR3 length: 14 amino acids. The source material was PBMCs. The V call is TRBV7-8, the J call TRBJ2-7; D remains ambiguous. This TCR was recovered from a woman between 40 and 50 years old in good health and CMV-seropositive. The CDR3 loop reads CASSFVENYYEQYF. The CDR3 DNA is TGTGCCAGCAGCTTTGTGGAGAATTACTACGAGCAGTACTTC.